Each of the 20 T cell receptor beta chains below was sequenced from the same sample in a study of cytomegalovirus exposure and HLA in healthy donors. The PCR employed 60 Vbeta primers together with 13 Jbeta primers. Here immunoSEQ multiplex PCR was the method, and the copy in TCRdb shows in-frame clones only, minus some. The sample lists nearly 110,000 clones, roughly 82% occurring once. Sequencing was done on a sample of PBMCs. The receptors shown here come from a male donor in good health and CMV-seropositive.

V gene TRBV5-1 combines with J gene TRBJ1-5, with D uncertain. The CDR3 totals 14 residues. The ends were cut back, 5 bases at V and 0 bases at J, with 9 bases in the middle. CDR1 and CDR2 (germline): SGHRS, YFSETQ. For the CDR3, the DNA is TGCGCCAGCAGTGTCGGGAATAGCAATCAGCCCCAGCATTTT. Residues: CASSVGNSNQPQHF. Drawing the rest from reference TRBV5-1 and TRBJ1-5, the complete variable domain is KAGVTQTPRYLIKTRGQQVTLSCSPISGHRSVSWYQQTPGQGLQFLFEYFSETQRNKGNFPGRFSGRQFSNSRSEMNVSTLELGDSALYLCASSVGNSNQPQHFGDGTRLSIL.

This chain joins TRBV2 and TRBJ2-2; 7 bases line up with TRBD2. J was trimmed by 6 bases and V by 4 bases; bases with no gene match: 8. The CDR3 is 15 residues long. The germline V gene has CDR1 SNHLY and CDR2 FYNNEI. CDR3 loop: CASSAQGGRSGELFF. CDR3 bases: TGTGCCAGCAGTGCCCAGGGAGGGCGCTCCGGGGAGCTGTTTTTT.

Only a few counts were recorded for this clone. The chain uses TRBV7-2 and TRBJ1-1, with 8 bases aligning to TRBD1. The CDR3 has 18 amino acids. V shed 1 base, J shed 0 bases, and the junction held 10 bases outside the gene matches. The germline gives CDR1 SGHTA, CDR2 FQGNSA. CDR3 region: CASSLDRGGNTMNTEAFF. The CDR3 bases are TGTGCCAGCAGCTTAGACAGGGGGGGAAATACAATGAACACTGAAGCTTTCTTT.

This sequence joins TRBV7-6 and TRBJ2-3, with 13 bases identical to TRBD2. The CDR3 totals 17 residues. Germline V CDR1 and CDR2: SGHVS, FNYEAQ. V was pared by 5 bases and J by 2 bases, with 7 bases of the junction left unmatched. The CDR3 here is CASSPETSGGTTDTQYF. CDR3 bases: TGTGCCAGCAGCCCAGAGACTAGCGGGGGGACCACAGATACGCAGTATTTT.

This chain connects TRBV4-1 to TRBJ1-1; TRBD1 might be the D (6 bases). Germline V gene lookup returns CDR1 MGHRA and CDR2 YSYEKL. CDR3 length: 15 residues. V was trimmed by 5 bases and J by 4 bases, leaving 17 bases between them. CDR3 DNA sequence: TGCGCCAGCAGCTCGAGCCCTGCCAGGGGCACTGAAGCTTTCTTT. Protein sequence: CASSSSPARGTEAFF.

The table lists this clone with a few counts. This sequence joins TRBV27 and TRBJ2-3; possibly TRBD2 for D (5 bases). Trimming took off 6 bases at V and 6 bases at J, with 10 bases between the two ends. Germline assignment: CDR1 MNHEY and CDR2 SMNVEV (reference sequence). The CDR3 spans 12 residues. The CDR3 loop reads CASRSRGDTQYF. The CDR3 nucleotides read TGTGCCAGCAGATCGAGAGGGGATACGCAGTATTTT.

The V and J genes are TRBV7-9 and TRBJ1-6; no reliable D call. Between the trimmed V and J ends, which lost 5 bases and 7 bases, there was a span of 21 bases. CDR3 size: 17 residues. Germline V CDR1 and CDR2: SEHNR, FQNEAQ (reference sequence). Here the CDR3 DNA reads TGTGCCAGCAGCCTCCCGGCGGGATCTAATCCAAATTCACCCCTCCACTTT. Translating gives CASSLPAGSNPNSPLHF.

J is TRBJ2-3 and V is TRBV5-4; 11 nucleotides line up with TRBD2. There are 15 residues in the CDR3. V trimming: 0 bases; J trimming: 3 bases; junction bases outside the gene matches: 0. The germline gives CDR1 SGHNT, CDR2 YYREEE (reference sequence). Here the CDR3 reads CASSLGLAGTDTQYF. The CDR3 DNA reads as TGTGCCAGCAGCTTGGGACTAGCGGGGACAGATACGCAGTATTTT.

The chain has TRBV9 and TRBJ1-2; 12 bases match TRBD1. From germline, CDR1 is SGDLS and CDR2 YYNGEE. The CDR3 is 16 residues long. The V segment lost 5 bases and the J segment 3 bases; nucleotides outside the gene matches: 8. The CDR3 DNA is TGTGCCAGCAGTTCCGGGACAGGGGGCAGCGACTATGGCTACACCTTC. This gives the protein CASSSGTGGSDYGYTF.

The chain joins TRBV7-9 to TRBJ1-4; TRBD1 matches 8 bases. CDR1 is SEHNR, CDR2 FQNEAQ, per germline (reference sequence). V trimming: 6 bases; J trimming: 7 bases; junction bases outside the gene matches: 10. This CDR3 comprises 15 residues. The CDR3 region is CASRPLQGEGEKLFF. The CDR3 bases are TGTGCCAGCAGGCCATTACAGGGGGAGGGTGAAAAACTGTTTTTT.

As regards this clone: Compared with germline, one end of the junction differs, possibly owing to a read error. This chain uses TRBV30 with TRBJ2-3; 8 positions agree with TRBD1. The CDR3 has 15 amino acids. Per germline, CDR1 GTSNPN and CDR2 SVGIG (reference sequence). For the CDR3, the DNA is TGCGGTTGGGGCCGAGACAGGGGTCGCACAGATACGCAGTATTTT. This codes for CGWGRDRGRTDTQYF. The full variable domain, its missing parts supplied by reference TRBV30 and TRBJ2-3, is SQTIHQWPATLVQPVGSPLSLECTVEGTSNPNLYWYRQAAGRGLQLLFYSVGIGQISSEVPQNLSASRPQDRQFILSSKKLLLSDSGFYLCGWGRDRGRTDTQYFGPGTRLTVL.

The rearrangement uses TRBV7-2 and TRBJ1-2, with D perhaps TRBD1 (5 bases). CDR3 length: 13 amino acids. Germline V CDR1 and CDR2: SGHTA, FQGNSA. V was cut by 6 bases and J by 2 bases, with 10 bases left in between. The DNA of the CDR3 is TGTGCCAGCAGAGTAACAGGCAACTATGGCTACACCTTC. Translating gives CASRVTGNYGYTF.

The sample holds a few counts of this clone. The chain employs TRBV6-4 and TRBJ2-7, with 9 bases fitting TRBD2. V lost 5 bases, J lost 7 bases, and 12 bases stayed unmatched. Germline values: CDR1 MRHNA, CDR2 SNTAGT. CDR3 length equals 15 residues. The CDR3 DNA follows: TGTGCCAGCAGTTTTCTAGCGGGGTCTATCGGGGAGCAGTACTTC. Translating it yields CASSFLAGSIGEQYF.

V usage is TRBV10-3 and J usage is TRBJ2-1; 9 nucleotides match TRBD2. Germline V gene lookup returns CDR1 ENHRY and CDR2 SYGVKD. This CDR3 spans 13 amino acids. Trimming at V came to 3 bases and at J to 14 bases, leaving 8 bases not matched to a gene. The CDR3 loop is CAISEEPSGAEFF. CDR3 bases: TGTGCCATCAGTGAAGAACCTAGCGGGGCGGAGTTCTTC.

The chain couples TRBV28 to TRBJ1-4; 12 bases are a match to TRBD1. Germline V CDR1 and CDR2: MDHEN, SYDVKM. V shed 6 bases and J 7 bases; nucleotides not matched to a gene: 6. The CDR3 is 15 amino acids. This chain's CDR3 is CASSEAGQGAEKLFF. The CDR3 region has the DNA TGTGCCAGCAGCGAGGCGGGACAGGGGGCTGAAAAACTGTTTTTT.

A word on this clone: This same CDR3 is encoded by further DNA sequences in the sample. V usage is TRBV5-1 and J usage is TRBJ2-1; 15 bases map to TRBD2. The V segment lost 4 bases and the J segment 2 bases; nucleotides outside the gene matches: 7. Germline CDR1 reads SGHRS; CDR2 reads YFSETQ. The CDR3 extends over 18 amino acids. The CDR3 is CASSRGLAGGGPYNEQFF. In DNA, the CDR3 is TGCGCCAGCAGCCGTGGACTAGCGGGAGGGGGGCCCTACAATGAGCAGTTCTTC.

The chain has TRBV5-1 and TRBJ1-2; D not resolved. CDR1 and CDR2 (germline): SGHRS, YFSETQ. V was clipped by 0 bases and J by 7 bases, with 13 bases between them. This CDR3 has 14 residues. CDR3 amino acids: CASSLDSLISGYTF. The CDR3, as DNA: TGCGCCAGCAGCTTGGACAGTCTTATCTCTGGCTACACCTTC. The whole variable domain, filled in from reference TRBV5-1 and TRBJ1-2, reads KAGVTQTPRYLIKTRGQQVTLSCSPISGHRSVSWYQQTPGQGLQFLFEYFSETQRNKGNFPGRFSGRQFSNSRSEMNVSTLELGDSALYLCASSLDSLISGYTFGSGTRLTVV.

The rearrangement joins TRBV15 to TRBJ1-2; D is unclear. There are 15 residues in the CDR3. Germline loops: CDR1 LNHNV, CDR2 YYDKDF (reference sequence). V was cut by 3 bases and J by 6 bases, with 17 bases left in between. The CDR3 DNA reads TGTGCCACCAGCAGGGCCGGCGGGGTTGACGATGGCTACACCTTC. Its protein product is CATSRAGGVDDGYTF.

The chain employs TRBV7-2 and TRBJ2-1, with 11 bases matching TRBD1. CDR3 size: 13 residues. V shed 6 bases and J 9 bases; nucleotides not matched to a gene: 4. Germline values: CDR1 SGHTA, CDR2 FQGNSA. The DNA for the CDR3 is TGTGCCAGCAGTCAGGACAGGGGGCGTGAGCAGTTCTTC. This gives the protein CASSQDRGREQFF.

This clone was detected a few times. The DNA of the CDR3 is TGTGCCAGCAGCTTGCGGAGGGCCGAGACCCAGTACTTC. This encodes CASSLRRAETQYF. J is TRBJ2-5 and V is TRBV5-6; a weak D match, TRBD2 (6 bases). Looked up from germline, CDR1 is SGHDT and CDR2 is YYEEEE. V was cut by 1 base and J by 5 bases, with 9 bases left in between. This CDR3 is built from 13 residues.